In this sample, the clone carrying this TCR beta chain turned up a few times. The antigen remains unidentified. The CDR3 loop spans 14 amino acids. The germline V and J ends were trimmed by 3 bases and 0 bases, with 8 bases remaining between them. Germline assignment: CDR1 MDHEN and CDR2 SYDVKM. TCRdb processed the 5' RACE reads anew with MiXCR; each CDR3 protein has one entry. The sample shows around 290,000 distinct CDR3 sequences, roughly 10% of them seen only once. The data were obtained in a study of identical twins. General study findings and limits: Insertions were fewer in abundant cord blood beta clonotypes, whereas memory repertoires showed none of this pattern. Analyses of zero insertions could be partly confounded by invariant MAIT and iNKT cells.

The same data also contributed to another study, on yellow fever vaccine responses in identical twins. As that report states: Twins' vaccine T cell response reportedly seemed partly convergent, partly personalized.

The clonotype comes from a woman between 18 and 29 years old in good health. The chain is built from TRBV28 and TRBJ1-1; D is undetermined. Sequenced input: CD8+ T cells sorted from blood. CDR3: CASSFPWMNTEAFF. CDR3 nucleotide sequence: TGTGCCAGCAGTTTCCCATGGATGAACACTGAAGCTTTCTTT.